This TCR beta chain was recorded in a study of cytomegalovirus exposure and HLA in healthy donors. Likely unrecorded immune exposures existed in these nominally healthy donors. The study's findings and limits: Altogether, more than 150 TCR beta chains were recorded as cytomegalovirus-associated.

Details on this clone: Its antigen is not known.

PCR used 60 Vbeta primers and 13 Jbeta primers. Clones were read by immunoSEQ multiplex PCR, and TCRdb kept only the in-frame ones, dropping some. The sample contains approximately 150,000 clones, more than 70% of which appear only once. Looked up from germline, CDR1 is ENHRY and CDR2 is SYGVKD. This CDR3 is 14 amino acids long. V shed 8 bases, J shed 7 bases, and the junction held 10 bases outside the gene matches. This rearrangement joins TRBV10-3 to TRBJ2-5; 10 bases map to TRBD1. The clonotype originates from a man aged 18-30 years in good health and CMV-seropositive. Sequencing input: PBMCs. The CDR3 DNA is TGTGCCATCGGGAGACAGGGGGCTTTGGGGACCCAGTACTTC. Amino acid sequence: CAIGRQGALGTQYF.